The 25 T cell receptor beta chains presented below share a single source sample, sequenced in a study of blood T cell repertoires in COVID-19. Libraries were prepared by immunoSEQ multiplex PCR; TCRdb keeps only in-frame clonotypes and omits some of them. The sample holds 200,000 to 250,000 clones, about nine tenths seen once. The sample was peripheral blood. These receptors were obtained from a man aged 70-80 years with acute or convalescent COVID-19.

In regard to this clone: Different DNA sequences within this sample yield the same CDR3. The chain recombines TRBV5-1 with TRBJ1-2; TRBD1 aligns across 7 bases. With V trimmed by 0 bases and J by 8 bases, 4 bases remained unmatched. Germline V CDR1 and CDR2: SGHRS, YFSETQ. The CDR3 length is 13 residues. The CDR3 DNA sequence: TGCGCCAGCAGCTTGGGACAGGGAGGAGGCTACACCTTC. This gives the protein CASSLGQGGGYTF.

The genes are TRBV4-1 and TRBJ2-5; TRBD1 matches 11 bases. With 5 bases clipped from V and 5 bases from J, the junction kept 7 bases outside the gene matches. The CDR3 length is 15 residues. Germline assignment: CDR1 MGHRA and CDR2 YSYEKL. The CDR3 DNA reads as TGCGCCAGCAGCGTACCGGGACAGGGGGTTGAGACCCAGTACTTC. It codes for CASSVPGQGVETQYF.

The chain joins TRBV7-6 to TRBJ2-3; 15 positions match TRBD2. Germline-derived CDR1 and CDR2 are SGHVS and FNYEAQ. After removal of 5 bases from V and 4 bases from J, the junction contained 10 bases not matched to a gene. CDR3 size: 18 residues. The CDR3 is CASSPVGTSGRNADTQYF. CDR3 sequence (DNA): TGTGCCAGCAGCCCAGTTGGGACTAGCGGGAGGAATGCAGATACGCAGTATTTT.

The V call is TRBV5-5, the J call TRBJ2-1; weak D call: TRBD2 (6 bases). The CDR3 runs 15 residues. Germline V CDR1 and CDR2: SGHKS, YYEKEE (reference sequence). V dropped 0 bases and J dropped 5 bases, with 12 bases sitting between them. CDR3 coding DNA: TGTGCCAGCAGCTTGGGTCTAGCGAGTAACAATGAGCAGTTCTTC. Its translation is CASSLGLASNNEQFF.

CDR3: CASSQATGGSEKLFF. Written as DNA, the CDR3 is TGTGCCAGCAGCCAAGCTACAGGGGGCAGTGAAAAACTGTTTTTT. This chain uses TRBV3-1 (or the pseudogene TRBV3-2) with TRBJ1-4; 9 positions agree with TRBD1. With 1 base clipped from V and 7 bases from J, the junction kept 4 bases outside the gene matches. The germline V gene encodes CDR1 LGHDT and CDR2 YNNKEL (reference sequence). The CDR3 extends over 15 amino acids.

This chain uses TRBV10-3 with TRBJ2-1, with 9 bases fitting TRBD1. The CDR3 extends over 14 amino acids. In germline, CDR1 is ENHRY, CDR2 SYGVKD. J was trimmed by 9 bases and V by 5 bases; bases with no gene match: 8. The CDR3 nucleotides read TGTGCCATCAGTCCCGGGACAGGGATTACTGAGCAGTTCTTC. It yields the protein CAISPGTGITEQFF.

The chain has TRBV9 and TRBJ2-3; 13 nucleotides line up with TRBD2. The CDR3 runs 16 residues. Germline trimming cut 1 base from V and 3 bases from J; bases unmatched to any gene: 2. Germline V gene lookup returns CDR1 SGDLS and CDR2 YYNGEE. This CDR3 reads CASSVMTSGGTDTQYF. CDR3 bases: TGTGCCAGCAGCGTAATGACTAGCGGGGGGACAGATACGCAGTATTTT.

The chain employs TRBV25-1 and TRBJ2-3; D is possibly TRBD1 (5 bases). Germline V lookup: CDR1 MGHDK, CDR2 SYGVNS. The CDR3 totals 14 residues. V lost 4 bases and J lost 3, with 11 bases in between. CDR3 amino acids: CASSANHRTDTQYF. In DNA form, the CDR3 reads TGTGCCAGCAGTGCAAACCACAGGACAGATACGCAGTATTTT.

CDR3 bases: TGTGCCAGCAGTTTACAGGGGCTGAAAGCCGGGGAGCTGTTTTTT. It yields the protein CASSLQGLKAGELFF. The chain is built from TRBV27 and TRBJ2-2; TRBD1 might be the D (6 bases). Trimming stripped 2 bases from V and 6 bases from J, with 13 bases between. The CDR3 loop spans 15 amino acids. Germline CDR1 reads MNHEY; CDR2 reads SMNVEV (reference sequence).

The chain is built from TRBV5-1 and TRBJ1-1; 7 bases fit TRBD1. In germline, CDR1 is SGHRS, CDR2 YFSETQ. The CDR3 is 16 residues long. After removal of 6 bases from V and 3 bases from J, the junction contained 14 bases not matched to a gene. CDR3 DNA sequence: TGCGCCAGCAACACCGAACCTGGACAGGCCTACACTGAAGCTTTCTTT. It yields the protein CASNTEPGQAYTEAFF.

This CDR3 is CASSRGQRGNEQFF. DNA for the CDR3: TGTGCCAGTAGTCGCGGACAGAGGGGCAATGAGCAGTTCTTC. The chain links TRBV19 to TRBJ2-1, with D perhaps matching TRBD1 (6 bases). Trimming shortened V by 5 bases and J by 6 bases, and 14 bases separated the two germline ends. CDR1 LNHDA and CDR2 SQIVND come from the germline V gene (reference sequence). CDR3 length: 14 residues.

The chain has TRBV5-1 and TRBJ2-7; D unresolved. Trimming took 7 bases from V and 4 from J, leaving 15 bases between them. The CDR3 has 13 amino acids. Germline CDR1 reads SGHRS; CDR2 reads YFSETQ. The CDR3 here is CASSQTWPYEQYF. The CDR3 region has the DNA TGCGCCAGCTCACAGACCTGGCCTTACGAGCAGTACTTC.

This clone has more than one count but fewer than ten. The chain is built from TRBV5-1 and TRBJ2-2; 7 nucleotides align to TRBD1. With V trimmed by 4 bases and J by 6 bases, 12 bases remained unmatched. This CDR3 has 16 amino acids. The germline gives CDR1 SGHRS, CDR2 YFSETQ. CDR3 sequence (DNA): TGCGCCAGCAGCACATCGGGCAGGGGGACGGCCGGGGAGCTGTTTTTT. This encodes CASSTSGRGTAGELFF.

This clone was counted a few times. The J gene is TRBJ1-4, the V gene TRBV19; D unresolved. Per germline, CDR1 LNHDA and CDR2 SQIVND (reference sequence). This CDR3 contains 15 residues. Trimming pared 7 bases from V and 2 bases from J, leaving 14 bases between. The DNA of the CDR3 is TGTGCCAGTAATCACGCCGGGTCGACTAATGAAAAACTGTTTTTT. Translation: CASNHAGSTNEKLFF. Drawing the rest from reference TRBV19 and TRBJ1-4, the complete variable domain is DGGITQSPKYLFRKEGQNVTLSCEQNLNHDAMYWYRQDPGQGLRLIYYSQIVNDFQKGDIAEGYSVSREKKESFPLTVTSAQKNPTAFYLCASNHAGSTNEKLFFGSGTQLSVL.

The genes are TRBV18 and TRBJ1-2, with 7 bases lining up with TRBD1. Losses at the gene ends were 3 bases for V and 4 bases for J; bases not matched to a gene: 8. The CDR3 is 15 residues long. Germline CDR1 KGHSH, CDR2 LQKENI. CDR3 loop: CASSPLGTEGYGYTF. The CDR3 nucleotides read TGTGCCAGCTCACCCCTTGGGACAGAGGGCTATGGCTACACCTTC.

The rearrangement uses TRBV5-1 and TRBJ2-7; 10 nucleotides match TRBD1. V was clipped by 0 bases and J by 4 bases; unmatched bases: 4. Germline CDR1 and CDR2: SGHRS and YFSETQ. The CDR3 extends over 15 amino acids. CDR3 DNA: TGCGCCAGCAGCTTGGGACAGGGGGCCGTGTACGAGCAGTACTTC. This sequence encodes CASSLGQGAVYEQYF.

This chain links TRBV7-9 with TRBJ1-2; 11 nucleotides agree with TRBD1. Germline V CDR1 and CDR2: SEHNR, FQNEAQ (reference sequence). Unmatched junction bases numbered 14, after V lost 1 base and J lost 7 bases. The CDR3 covers 18 residues. As DNA, the CDR3 is TGTGCCAGCAGCTTAGACGGGACAGGGGGAGTCACCGAACGTGGCTACACCTTC. It translates to CASSLDGTGGVTERGYTF. The full variable domain, rest sourced from reference TRBV7-9 and TRBJ1-2, is DTGVSQNPRHKITKRGQNVTFRCDPISEHNRLYWYRQTLGQGPEFLTYFQNEAQLEKSRLLSDRFSAERPKGSFSTLEIQRTEQGDSAMYLCASSLDGTGGVTERGYTFGSGTRLTVV.

The rearrangement joins TRBV5-4 to TRBJ1-5; TRBD1 is a possible D gene (5 bases). Trimming stripped 4 bases from V and 4 bases from J, with 9 bases between. The CDR3 is 13 residues long. Germline V gene lookup returns CDR1 SGHNT and CDR2 YYREEE (reference sequence). In nucleotides, the CDR3 is TGTGCCAGCAGCACAGACAGAAATCAGCCCCAGCATTTT. Encoded protein: CASSTDRNQPQHF.

The rearrangement joins TRBV28 to TRBJ1-1, with 7 positions matching TRBD1. V dropped 6 bases and J dropped 6; count of bases not matched to a gene: 16. CDR1 is MDHEN and CDR2 is SYDVKM in the germline V gene. The CDR3 totals 16 residues. The CDR3 protein is CASRSLDRAGFPEAFF. The DNA of the CDR3 is TGTGCCAGCAGATCTCTAGACAGGGCCGGTTTTCCTGAAGCTTTCTTT.

The chain uses TRBV6-1 and TRBJ2-2; D is uncertain. V shed 5 bases and J shed 7 bases, with 11 bases lying between them. The CDR3 loop spans 13 amino acids. Germline V lookup: CDR1 MNHNS, CDR2 SASEGT. CDR3 DNA: TGTGCCAGCAGTTATGAGCTATACGGGGAGCTGTTTTTT. This gives the protein CASSYELYGELFF.

The chain is built from TRBV30 and TRBJ1-3; D gene ambiguous. The CDR3 spans 12 residues. V lost 6 bases and J 0 bases, leaving 6 bases between the germline ends. Germline V gene sequence: CDR1 GTSNPN, CDR2 SVGIG (reference sequence). The CDR3 is CACVSSGNTIYF. The CDR3 DNA is TGTGCCTGTGTCAGCTCTGGAAACACCATATATTTT.

V gene TRBV6-6 combines with J gene TRBJ1-6; 10 nucleotides align to TRBD1. This CDR3 comprises 16 residues. With 5 bases clipped from V and 7 bases from J, the junction kept 8 bases outside the gene matches. Germline V lookup: CDR1 MNHNY, CDR2 SVGAGI (reference sequence). The CDR3 DNA follows: TGTGCCAGCAGTCACGACAGGGGGCCCTGGAATTCACCCCTCCACTTT. Translating it yields CASSHDRGPWNSPLHF.

CDR3 nucleotide sequence: TGTGCCAGCAGCCAAGCGGACAGGGCCAACTATGGCTACACCTTC. Translated, it gives CASSQADRANYGYTF. The genes are TRBV4-2 and TRBJ1-2; 8 nucleotides line up with TRBD1. This CDR3 is 15 amino acids long. J lost 2 bases, V lost 1 base, and 3 bases had no gene match. Germline V gene lookup returns CDR1 LGHNA and CDR2 YNFKEQ.

This rearrangement joins TRBV7-2 to TRBJ1-6; 7 positions agree with TRBD1. V gave up 0 bases and J gave up 10 bases; unmatched junction bases: 6. Germline V CDR1 and CDR2: SGHTA, FQGNSA. CDR3 size: 15 residues. DNA for the CDR3: TGTGCCAGCAGCTTAGCCGGGACAGCGTCCTCACCCCTCCACTTT. Amino acid sequence: CASSLAGTASSPLHF.

The rearrangement uses TRBV25-1 and TRBJ2-1, with 7 bases fitting TRBD2. Germline V lookup: CDR1 MGHDK, CDR2 SYGVNS. CDR3 length: 15 amino acids. Trimming cost V 3 bases and J 9 bases; bases outside gene matches: 11. The CDR3, as DNA: TGTGCCAGCAGTGAGATAACTAGCGAGGTGGGTGAGCAGTTCTTC. Amino acids: CASSEITSEVGEQFF.